This record looks at one TCR beta chain sequence and its context. TCRdb keeps only in-frame clones here, not all; method: immunoSEQ multiplex PCR. The table has about 160,000 clones, around 88% seen once. The CDR3 is made up of 14 amino acids. The germline CDR1 and CDR2 sequences are SGDLS and YYNGEE. With V trimmed by 2 bases and J by 7 bases, 6 bases remained unmatched. This record belongs to a study of cytomegalovirus exposure and HLA in healthy donors. This sequence originates from a young woman in good health and CMV-seronegative. Source material: PBMCs. The chain recombines TRBV9 with TRBJ2-1, with TRBD2 matching 7 bases. The CDR3 protein is CASSVGGAQNEQFF. In DNA, the CDR3 is TGTGCCAGCAGCGTGGGAGGGGCGCAGAATGAGCAGTTCTTC.